One TCR beta chain is described in this entry. Antigen unknown. The source of the sample is a study of blood T cells in healthy people across ages. Study-wide points: Per million T cells, TCR beta diversity dropped about linearly as age rose. Higher diversity and more naive CD4+ cells were features of long-lived donors, compared to aged donors.

Sample-barcoded 5' priming and a J-beta primer mix drove a second PCR of about 6 to 11 cycles. Each CDR3 protein gets one entry after TCRdb re-called the 5' RACE reads with MiXCR. The sample shows approximately 850,000 distinct CDR3 sequences, 58% of them seen only once. This CDR3 comprises 15 residues. J was trimmed by 4 bases and V by 4 bases; bases with no gene match: 4. Germline CDR1 reads MNHEY; CDR2 reads SVGEGT. Sequences were obtained from blood. This TCR derives from a man in his thirties or forties in good health. The chain is built from TRBV6-2 or TRBV6-3 and TRBJ2-7, with 13 nucleotides matching TRBD2. The CDR3 sequence is CASSSAGLAGYEQYF. The CDR3 bases are TGTGCCAGCAGTTCCGCGGGACTAGCGGGATACGAGCAGTACTTC.